This TCR beta chain was obtained from a study of cytomegalovirus exposure and HLA in healthy donors. Study summary: About 85 million unique TCRs from HLA-typed donors were held in an early release of data.

With regard to this clone: Its antigen is currently unknown.

The PCR ran on 60 Vbeta and 13 Jbeta primers. In the original workflow: Unique TCR beta chains numbered around 80 million in a later analysis, with approximately 10 million shared. TCRdb keeps only in-frame clones here, not all; method: immunoSEQ multiplex PCR. That table gives V, J and clone size, and the DNA gave D and trimming. The sample lists roughly 100,000 clones, 78% occurring once. Study observations and caveats: Reportedly, cytomegalovirus status was diagnosed with high sensitivity and specificity. In a later analysis, a missense DCLRE1C variant was linked to TCR beta V- and J-gene trimming.

The trim removed 1 base at V and 4 bases at J, leaving 5 bases unmatched. In germline, CDR1 is LGHNA, CDR2 YSLEER. This CDR3 is 15 amino acids long. Sequenced input: PBMCs. The receptor was derived from a man younger than 45 in good health and CMV-seronegative. The chain carries TRBV4-3 and TRBJ1-1; 8 nucleotides align to TRBD1. As DNA, the CDR3 is TGCGCCAGCAGCCAAGGTCAGGGGGCGAGCACTGAAGCTTTCTTT. It codes for CASSQGQGASTEAFF.